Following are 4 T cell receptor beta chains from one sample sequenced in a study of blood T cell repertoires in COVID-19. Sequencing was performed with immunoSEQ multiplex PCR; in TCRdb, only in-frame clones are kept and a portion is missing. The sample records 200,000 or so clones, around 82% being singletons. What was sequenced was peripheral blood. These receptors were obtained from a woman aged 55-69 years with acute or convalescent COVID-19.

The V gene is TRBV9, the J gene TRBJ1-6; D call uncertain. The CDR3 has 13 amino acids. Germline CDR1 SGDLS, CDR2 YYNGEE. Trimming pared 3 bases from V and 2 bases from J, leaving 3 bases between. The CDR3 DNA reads TGTGCCAGCAGCGACACCTATAATTCACCCCTCCACTTT. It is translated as CASSDTYNSPLHF.

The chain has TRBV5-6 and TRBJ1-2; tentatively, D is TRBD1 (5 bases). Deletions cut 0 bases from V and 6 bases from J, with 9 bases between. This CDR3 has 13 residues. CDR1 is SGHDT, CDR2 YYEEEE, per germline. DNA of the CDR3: TGTGCCAGCAGCTTGGCGGGGGTTGATGGCTACACCTTC. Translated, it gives CASSLAGVDGYTF.

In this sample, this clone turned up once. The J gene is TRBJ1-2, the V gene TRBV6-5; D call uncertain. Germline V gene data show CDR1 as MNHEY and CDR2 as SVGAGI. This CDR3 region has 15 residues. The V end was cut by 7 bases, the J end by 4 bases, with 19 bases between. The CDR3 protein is CASNDIGLLGYGYTF. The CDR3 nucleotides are TGTGCCAGCAACGATATCGGGTTGCTCGGCTATGGCTACACCTTC.

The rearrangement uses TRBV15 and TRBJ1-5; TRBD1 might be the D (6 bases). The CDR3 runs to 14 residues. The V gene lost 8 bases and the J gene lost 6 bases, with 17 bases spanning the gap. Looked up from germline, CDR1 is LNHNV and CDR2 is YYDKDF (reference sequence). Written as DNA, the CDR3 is TGTGCCACCGGGGCGACAGGCTACGGTCAGCCCCAGCATTTT. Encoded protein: CATGATGYGQPQHF.